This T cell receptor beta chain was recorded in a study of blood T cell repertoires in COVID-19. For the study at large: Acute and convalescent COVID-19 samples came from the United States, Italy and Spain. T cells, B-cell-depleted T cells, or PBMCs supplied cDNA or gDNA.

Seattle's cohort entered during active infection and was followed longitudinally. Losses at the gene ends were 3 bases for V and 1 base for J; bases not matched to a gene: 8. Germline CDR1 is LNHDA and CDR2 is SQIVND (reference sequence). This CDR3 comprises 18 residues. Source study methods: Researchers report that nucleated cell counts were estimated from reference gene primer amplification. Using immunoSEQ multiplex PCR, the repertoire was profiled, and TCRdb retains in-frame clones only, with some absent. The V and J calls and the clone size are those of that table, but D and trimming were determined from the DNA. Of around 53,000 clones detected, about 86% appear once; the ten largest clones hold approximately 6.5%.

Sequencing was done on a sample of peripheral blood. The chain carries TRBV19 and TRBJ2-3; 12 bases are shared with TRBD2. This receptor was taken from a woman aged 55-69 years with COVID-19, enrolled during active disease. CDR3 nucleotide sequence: TGTGCCAGTAGTATGCTAGCGGGAGGGCCGGGTGGCACAGATACGCAGTATTTT. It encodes CASSMLAGGPGGTDTQYF.